This TCR beta chain was sequenced during a study of blood T cell repertoires in COVID-19. Study information: Acute and convalescent COVID-19 samples came from the United States, Italy and Spain. In each case, the material was cDNA or gDNA derived from T cells, B-cell-depleted T cells, or PBMCs.

The CDR3 covers 20 residues. Per germline, CDR1 SGHRS and CDR2 YFSETQ. With 0 bases clipped from V and 7 bases from J, the junction kept 22 bases outside the gene matches. Sequenced by immunoSEQ multiplex PCR; TCRdb stores in-frame clones only, minus some. The profile covers approximately 150,000 clones, with 65% to 90% appearing a single time and roughly 3.3% taken by the ten largest. Sequencing input: peripheral blood. The chain has TRBV5-1 and TRBJ1-2, with 9 bases aligning to TRBD1. This clonotype originated in a man between 65 and 85 years old with acute or convalescent COVID-19. CDR3 protein: CASSLAGVLGTGMSGSGYTF. The CDR3 DNA reads TGCGCCAGCAGCTTGGCGGGGGTGCTAGGGACAGGGATGTCCGGGAGTGGCTACACCTTC. The full variable domain, rest sourced from reference TRBV5-1 and TRBJ1-2, is KAGVTQTPRYLIKTRGQQVTLSCSPISGHRSVSWYQQTPGQGLQFLFEYFSETQRNKGNFPGRFSGRQFSNSRSEMNVSTLELGDSALYLCASSLAGVLGTGMSGSGYTFGSGTRLTVV.